Detailed here is one T cell receptor (beta chain). The antigen is undetermined. As processed by the authors: Because ImmunoSEQ provided only junction sequences with no quality scores, the filtering differed. Clones were sequenced by immunoSEQ multiplex PCR, and TCRdb holds only the in-frame ones, with some missing. V and J calls and clone size are as listed in that table; D and trimming were resolved from the DNA. The sample lists roughly 890,000 clones, 80% to 95% seen once, with 20% to 30% in the top ten. This sample is drawn from a study of shared clonotypes between healthy human individuals. The study, taken as a whole, reports: Generation probabilities were higher for clonotypes shared across all four sorted-subset donors than for unshared ones.

Germline V gene sequence: CDR1 SGDLS, CDR2 YYNGEE. V was clipped by 6 bases and J by 5 bases, with 19 bases between them. This CDR3 spans 15 amino acids. CD45RO-negative, CCR7-positively selected cells formed the naive CD8 fraction, excluding terminally differentiated effector memory CD45RA+ cells. Recent vaccinations or acute infections were absent in the healthy HIV-negative adult donors. The V and J genes are TRBV9 and TRBJ2-3; D is perhaps TRBD1 or TRBD2 (5 bases each). The sample comprised naive CD8+ T cells sorted from blood. The sequence was obtained from a man aged 25 to 40 in good health. The CDR3 loop is CASTLDTLGGDTQYF. The CDR3 DNA reads as TGTGCCAGCACCTTGGACACCCTTGGAGGAGATACGCAGTATTTT. Filled out from reference TRBV9 and TRBJ2-3, the complete variable domain reads DSGVTQTPKHLITATGQRVTLRCSPRSGDLSVYWYQQSLDQGLQFLIQYYNGEERAKGNILERFSAQQFPDLHSELNLSSLELGDSALYFCASTLDTLGGDTQYFGPGTRLTVL.